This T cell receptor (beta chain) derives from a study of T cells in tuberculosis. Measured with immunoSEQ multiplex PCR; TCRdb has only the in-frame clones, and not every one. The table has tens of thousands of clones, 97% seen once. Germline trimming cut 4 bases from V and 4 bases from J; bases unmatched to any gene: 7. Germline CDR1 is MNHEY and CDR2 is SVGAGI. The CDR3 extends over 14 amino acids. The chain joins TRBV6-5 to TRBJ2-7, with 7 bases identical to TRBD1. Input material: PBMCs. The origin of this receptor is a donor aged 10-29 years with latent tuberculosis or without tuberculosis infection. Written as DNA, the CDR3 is TGTGCCAGCAGTTCTCGACAGGGCCCGTACGAGCAGTACTTC. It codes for CASSSRQGPYEQYF.